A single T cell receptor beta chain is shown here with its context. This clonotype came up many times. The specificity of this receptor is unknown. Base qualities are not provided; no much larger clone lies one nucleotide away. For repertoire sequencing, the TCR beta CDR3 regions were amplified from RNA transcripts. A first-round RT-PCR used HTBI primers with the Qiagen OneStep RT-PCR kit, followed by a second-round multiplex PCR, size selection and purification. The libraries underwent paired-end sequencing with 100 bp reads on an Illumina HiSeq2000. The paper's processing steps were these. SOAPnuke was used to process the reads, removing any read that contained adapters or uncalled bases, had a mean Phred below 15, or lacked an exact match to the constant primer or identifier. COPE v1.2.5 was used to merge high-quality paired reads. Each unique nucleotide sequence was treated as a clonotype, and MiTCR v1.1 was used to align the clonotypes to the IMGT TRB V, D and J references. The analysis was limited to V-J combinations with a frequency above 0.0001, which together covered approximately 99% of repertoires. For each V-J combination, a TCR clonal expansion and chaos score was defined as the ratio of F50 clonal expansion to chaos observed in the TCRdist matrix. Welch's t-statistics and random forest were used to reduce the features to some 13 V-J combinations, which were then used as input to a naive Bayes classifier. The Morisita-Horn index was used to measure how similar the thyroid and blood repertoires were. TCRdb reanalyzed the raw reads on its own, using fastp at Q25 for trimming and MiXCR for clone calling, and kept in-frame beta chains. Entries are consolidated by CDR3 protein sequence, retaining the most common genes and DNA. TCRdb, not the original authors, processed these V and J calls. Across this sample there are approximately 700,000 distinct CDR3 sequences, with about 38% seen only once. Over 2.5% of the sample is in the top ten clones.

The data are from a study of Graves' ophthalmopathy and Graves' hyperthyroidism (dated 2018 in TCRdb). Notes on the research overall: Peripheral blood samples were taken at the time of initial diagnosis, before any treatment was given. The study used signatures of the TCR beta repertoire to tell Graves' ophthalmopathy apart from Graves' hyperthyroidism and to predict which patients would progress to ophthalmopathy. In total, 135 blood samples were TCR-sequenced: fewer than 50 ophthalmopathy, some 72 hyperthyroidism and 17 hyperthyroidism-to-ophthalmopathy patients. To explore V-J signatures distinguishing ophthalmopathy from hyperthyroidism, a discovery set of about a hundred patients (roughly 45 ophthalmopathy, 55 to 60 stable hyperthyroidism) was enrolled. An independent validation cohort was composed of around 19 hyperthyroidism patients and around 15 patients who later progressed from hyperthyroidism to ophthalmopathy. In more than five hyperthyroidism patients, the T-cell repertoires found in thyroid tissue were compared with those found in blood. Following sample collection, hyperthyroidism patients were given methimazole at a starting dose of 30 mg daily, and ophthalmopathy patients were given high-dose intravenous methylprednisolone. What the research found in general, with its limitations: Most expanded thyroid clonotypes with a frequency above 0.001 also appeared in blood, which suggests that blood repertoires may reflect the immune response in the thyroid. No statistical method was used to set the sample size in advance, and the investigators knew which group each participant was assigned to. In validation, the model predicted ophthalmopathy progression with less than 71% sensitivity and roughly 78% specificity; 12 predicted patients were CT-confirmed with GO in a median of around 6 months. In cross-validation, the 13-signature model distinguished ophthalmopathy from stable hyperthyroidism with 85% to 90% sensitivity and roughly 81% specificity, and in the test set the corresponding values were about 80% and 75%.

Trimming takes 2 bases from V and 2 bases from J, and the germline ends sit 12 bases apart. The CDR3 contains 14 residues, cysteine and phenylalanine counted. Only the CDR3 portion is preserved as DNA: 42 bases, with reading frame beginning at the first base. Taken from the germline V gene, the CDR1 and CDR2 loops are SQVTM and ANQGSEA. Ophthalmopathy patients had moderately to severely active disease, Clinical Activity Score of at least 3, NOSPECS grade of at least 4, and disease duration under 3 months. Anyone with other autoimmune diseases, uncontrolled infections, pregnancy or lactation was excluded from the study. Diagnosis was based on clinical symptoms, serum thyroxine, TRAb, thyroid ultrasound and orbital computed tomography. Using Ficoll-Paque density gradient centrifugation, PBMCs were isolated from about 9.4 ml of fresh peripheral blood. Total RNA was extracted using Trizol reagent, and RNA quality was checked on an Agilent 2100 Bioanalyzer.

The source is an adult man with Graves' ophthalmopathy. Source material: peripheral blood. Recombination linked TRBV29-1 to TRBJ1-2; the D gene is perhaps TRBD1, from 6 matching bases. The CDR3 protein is CSVEYWDTNYGYTF. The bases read TGCAGCGTTGAATATTGGGACACCAACTATGGCTACACCTTC. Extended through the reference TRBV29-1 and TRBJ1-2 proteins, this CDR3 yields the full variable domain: SAVISQKPSRDICQRGTSLTIQCQVDSQVTMMFWYRQQPGQSLTLIATANQGSEATYESGFVIDKFPISRPNLTFSTLTVSNMSPEDSSIYLCSVEYWDTNYGYTFGSGTRLTVV.